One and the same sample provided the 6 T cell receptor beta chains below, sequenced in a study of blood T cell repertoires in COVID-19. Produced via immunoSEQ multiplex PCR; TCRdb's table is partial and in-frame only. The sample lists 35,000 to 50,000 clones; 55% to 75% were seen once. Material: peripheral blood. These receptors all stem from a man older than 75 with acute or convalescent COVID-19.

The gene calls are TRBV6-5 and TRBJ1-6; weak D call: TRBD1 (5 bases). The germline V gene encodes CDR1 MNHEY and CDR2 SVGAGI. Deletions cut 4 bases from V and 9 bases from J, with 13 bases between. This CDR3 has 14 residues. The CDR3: CASSSDGGGSPLHF. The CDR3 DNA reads TGTGCCAGCAGTTCAGACGGGGGAGGTTCACCCCTCCACTTT.

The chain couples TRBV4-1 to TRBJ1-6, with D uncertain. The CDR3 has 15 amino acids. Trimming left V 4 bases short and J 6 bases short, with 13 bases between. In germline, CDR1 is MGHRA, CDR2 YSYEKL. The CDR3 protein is CASSLRGNPNSPLHF. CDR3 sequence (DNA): TGCGCCAGCAGCCTTCGGGGAAACCCTAATTCACCCCTCCACTTT.

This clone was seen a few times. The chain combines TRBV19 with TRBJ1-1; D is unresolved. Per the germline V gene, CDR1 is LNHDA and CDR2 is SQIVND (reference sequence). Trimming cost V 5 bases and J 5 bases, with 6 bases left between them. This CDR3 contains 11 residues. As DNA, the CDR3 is TGTGCCAGTAGTTTACTAACTGAAGCTTTCTTT. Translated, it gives CASSLLTEAFF. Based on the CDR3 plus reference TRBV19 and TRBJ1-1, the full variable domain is DGGITQSPKYLFRKEGQNVTLSCEQNLNHDAMYWYRQDPGQGLRLIYYSQIVNDFQKGDIAEGYSVSREKKESFPLTVTSAQKNPTAFYLCASSLLTEAFFGQGTRLTVV.

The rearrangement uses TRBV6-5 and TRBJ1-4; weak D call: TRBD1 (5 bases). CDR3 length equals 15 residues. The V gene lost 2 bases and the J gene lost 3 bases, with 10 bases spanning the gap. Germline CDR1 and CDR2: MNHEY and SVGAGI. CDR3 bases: TGTGCCAGCAGTTACGGGGGGAATGCTAATGAAAAACTGTTTTTT. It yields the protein CASSYGGNANEKLFF.

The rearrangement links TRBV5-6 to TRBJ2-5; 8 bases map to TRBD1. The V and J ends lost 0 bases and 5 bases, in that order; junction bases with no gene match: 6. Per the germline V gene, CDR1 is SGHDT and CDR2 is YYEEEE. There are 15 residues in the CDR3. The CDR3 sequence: CASSLGWTGMETQYF. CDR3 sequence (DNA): TGTGCCAGCAGCTTGGGCTGGACAGGGATGGAGACCCAGTACTTC.

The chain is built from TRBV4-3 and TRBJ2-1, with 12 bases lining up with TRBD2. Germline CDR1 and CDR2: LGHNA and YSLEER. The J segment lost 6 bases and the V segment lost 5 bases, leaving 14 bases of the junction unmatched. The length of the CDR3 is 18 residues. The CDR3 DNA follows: TGCGCCAGCAGCTCGATATATCGACTAGCGGGAGACGGCAATGAGCAGTTCTTC. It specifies CASSSIYRLAGDGNEQFF.